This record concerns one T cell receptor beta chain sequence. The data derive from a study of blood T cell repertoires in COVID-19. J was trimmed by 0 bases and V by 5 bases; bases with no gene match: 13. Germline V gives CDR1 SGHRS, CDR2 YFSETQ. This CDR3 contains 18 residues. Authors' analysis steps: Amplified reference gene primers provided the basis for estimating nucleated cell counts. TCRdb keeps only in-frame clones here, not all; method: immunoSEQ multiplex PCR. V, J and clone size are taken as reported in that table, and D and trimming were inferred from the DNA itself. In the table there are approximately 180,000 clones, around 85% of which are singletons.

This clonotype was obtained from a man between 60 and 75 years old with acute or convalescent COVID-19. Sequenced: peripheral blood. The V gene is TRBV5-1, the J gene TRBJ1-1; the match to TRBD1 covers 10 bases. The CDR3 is CASSPASGTGVLNTEAFF. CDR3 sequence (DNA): TGCGCCAGCAGTCCCGCATCCGGGACAGGGGTCCTGAACACTGAAGCTTTCTTT.